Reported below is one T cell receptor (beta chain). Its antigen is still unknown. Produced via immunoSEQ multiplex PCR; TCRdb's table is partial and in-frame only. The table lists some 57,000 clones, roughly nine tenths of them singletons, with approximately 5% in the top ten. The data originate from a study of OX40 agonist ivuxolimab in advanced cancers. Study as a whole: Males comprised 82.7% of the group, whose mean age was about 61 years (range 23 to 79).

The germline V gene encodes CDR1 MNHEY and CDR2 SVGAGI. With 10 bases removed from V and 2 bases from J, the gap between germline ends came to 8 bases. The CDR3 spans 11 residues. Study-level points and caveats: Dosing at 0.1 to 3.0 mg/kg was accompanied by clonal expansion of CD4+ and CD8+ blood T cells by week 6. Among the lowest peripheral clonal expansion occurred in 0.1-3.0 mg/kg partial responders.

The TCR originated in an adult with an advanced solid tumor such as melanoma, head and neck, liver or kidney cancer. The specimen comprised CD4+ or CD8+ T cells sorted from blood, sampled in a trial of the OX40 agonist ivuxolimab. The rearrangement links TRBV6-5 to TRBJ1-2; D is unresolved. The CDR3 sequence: CAIQANYGYTF. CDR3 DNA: TGTGCCATCCAGGCCAACTATGGCTACACCTTC.